These 19 T cell receptor beta chains originate from one sample sequenced in a study of CD8+ T cells in alopecia areata. The sample's treatment: oral pan-JAK inhibitor, 5-10 mg twice daily. Once RNA had been extracted, it was reverse transcribed into cDNA to act as the sequencing template. The data were produced by immunoSEQ multiplex PCR, yet TCRdb's version contains in-frame clones alone and is incomplete. The sample has about 40,000 clones; roughly 90% are singletons. Sequencing used CD8+ T cells sorted from blood, obtained at week 24, from a patient treated with tofacitinib. Receptor source: a human donor with alopecia areata.

The gene calls are TRBV19 and TRBJ2-7; maybe TRBD1 (6 bases). The germline gives CDR1 LNHDA, CDR2 SQIVND (reference sequence). This CDR3 has 14 amino acids. The V and J ends lost 5 bases and 3 bases respectively, with 14 bases between them. CDR3 DNA: TGTGCCAGTAGTCAAGCCGGGACACACTACGAGCAGTACTTC. It is translated as CASSQAGTHYEQYF.

The CDR3 protein is CAATFGGAQYNEQFF. The DNA for the CDR3 is TGTGCCGCCACCTTCGGGGGGGCGCAATACAATGAGCAGTTCTTC. The V gene is TRBV7-2, the J gene TRBJ2-1; 8 positions agree with TRBD2. CDR3 size: 15 residues. The J segment lost 4 bases and the V segment lost 11 bases, leaving 13 bases of the junction unmatched. Germline V CDR1 and CDR2: SGHTA, FQGNSA.

This chain joins TRBV23-1 and TRBJ2-1; no reliable D call. TRBV23-1 is noted as an ORF with a role that remains uncertain. The CDR3 spans 18 residues. Trimming pared 6 bases from V and 6 bases from J, leaving 27 bases between. Here the CDR3 reads CASRRPSKTGLKGNEQFF. The DNA for the CDR3 is TGCGCCAGCAGACGCCCTTCAAAAACCGGGCTCAAGGGCAATGAGCAGTTCTTC.

This rearrangement joins TRBV27 to TRBJ2-7; 8 nucleotides match TRBD1. CDR3 size: 14 residues. The ends lost 5 bases at V and 4 bases at J; junction bases unmatched: 7. Germline V gene sequence: CDR1 MNHEY, CDR2 SMNVEV (reference sequence). CDR3 loop: CASSPRDRSYEQYF. CDR3 coding DNA: TGTGCCAGCAGTCCTCGGGACAGGTCTTACGAGCAGTACTTC.

V is TRBV27 and J is TRBJ2-7, with 10 bases matching TRBD1. The trim removed 0 bases at V and 6 bases at J, leaving 5 bases unmatched. Looked up from germline, CDR1 is MNHEY and CDR2 is SMNVEV (reference sequence). The CDR3 is 15 amino acids. The CDR3 sequence: CASSLSGTGVGEQYF. The CDR3 bases are TGTGCCAGCAGTTTATCCGGGACAGGGGTTGGCGAGCAGTACTTC.

The V gene is TRBV10-3, the J gene TRBJ2-7; 11 positions match TRBD1. CDR3 length: 15 residues. J gave up 5 bases and V 2 bases, and 5 bases lay outside the gene matches. Germline V gene lookup returns CDR1 ENHRY and CDR2 SYGVKD. The CDR3 DNA follows: TGTGCCATCAGTGAGCCTGGGGACAGGGGGGACGAGCAGTACTTC. This gives the protein CAISEPGDRGDEQYF.

The chain combines TRBV9 with TRBJ2-5; tentative D call: TRBD2 (6 bases). This CDR3 is 17 amino acids long. Germline assignment: CDR1 SGDLS and CDR2 YYNGEE. Trimming shortened V by 1 base and J by 1 base, and 17 bases separated the two germline ends. CDR3 DNA sequence: TGTGCCAGCAGCGTATCAGACGGGGGAACTATCCAAGAGACCCAGTACTTC. This gives the protein CASSVSDGGTIQETQYF.

This chain uses TRBV28 with TRBJ1-6, with a weak D call TRBD1 (6 bases). This CDR3 contains 15 residues. CDR1 MDHEN and CDR2 SYDVKM come from the germline V gene. The germline V and J ends were trimmed by 7 bases and 10 bases, with 20 bases remaining between them. The CDR3 bases are TGTGCCAGCACCATATCGACGGGGGCTGGATCACCCCTCCACTTT. It encodes CASTISTGAGSPLHF.

The chain employs TRBV6-5 and TRBJ2-1; TRBD2 matches at 13 bases. The V and J ends lost 5 bases and 4 bases, in that order; junction bases with no gene match: 2. The CDR3 extends over 15 amino acids. Germline values: CDR1 MNHEY, CDR2 SVGAGI. The CDR3 bases are TGTGCCAGCAGTACTAGCGGGGGGGCTTACAATGAGCAGTTCTTC. It encodes CASSTSGGAYNEQFF.

The V call is TRBV7-9, the J call TRBJ2-1, with D perhaps TRBD2 (6 bases). Germline CDR1 reads SEHNR; CDR2 reads FQNEAQ (reference sequence). The V gene lost 5 bases and the J gene lost 6 bases, with 14 bases spanning the gap. The CDR3 covers 14 residues. In DNA form, the CDR3 reads TGTGCCAGCAGCGCCCCTCTAGCGTCCAATGAGCAGTTCTTC. Translated: CASSAPLASNEQFF.

The chain has TRBV2 and TRBJ2-7; a possible D gene is TRBD1 (5 bases). The CDR3 is made up of 12 amino acids. CDR1 is SNHLY, CDR2 FYNNEI, per germline. V gave up 7 bases and J gave up 6 bases, with 13 bases separating them. The DNA of the CDR3 is TGTGCCAGCACCAAACCAGACAGCGAGCAGTACTTC. Encoded protein: CASTKPDSEQYF.

This rearrangement joins TRBV6-1 to TRBJ2-5; D is uncertain. The J call may be faulty, since TRBJ2-7 better matches the DNA end. There are 15 residues in the CDR3. Per the germline V gene, CDR1 is MNHNS and CDR2 is SASEGT. The DNA of the CDR3 is TGTGCCAGCAGTGAAGGGGTACCGAGGCCCTACGAGCAGTACTTC. This encodes CASSEGVPRPYEQYF.

The chain carries TRBV27 and TRBJ2-5, with 12 bases matching TRBD2. The CDR3 is 15 residues long. The J segment lost 2 bases and the V segment lost 6 bases, leaving 4 bases of the junction unmatched. CDR1 is MNHEY and CDR2 is SMNVEV in the germline V gene (reference sequence). The CDR3 sequence: CASSRTSGEQETQYF. CDR3 in DNA: TGTGCCAGCAGCCGGACTAGCGGGGAGCAAGAGACCCAGTACTTC.

The V gene is TRBV7-9, the J gene TRBJ2-5; TRBD1 is a possible D gene (6 bases). Trimming stripped 5 bases from V and 2 bases from J, with 9 bases between. The length of the CDR3 is 13 residues. CDR1 and CDR2 from the germline V gene are SEHNR and FQNEAQ (reference sequence). CDR3 nucleotides: TGTGCCAGCAGCGGAACAGGGCAAGAGACCCAGTACTTC. Translating it yields CASSGTGQETQYF.

This chain connects TRBV7-9 to TRBJ1-5; unclear D gene. Trimming pared 4 bases from V and 6 bases from J, leaving 13 bases between. The CDR3 spans 14 residues. Germline V gene lookup returns CDR1 SEHNR and CDR2 FQNEAQ (reference sequence). The CDR3 DNA reads TGTGCCAGCAGCTCTTACGGGGAGGGTCAGCCCCAGCATTTT. The encoded protein is CASSSYGEGQPQHF.

The rearrangement links TRBV5-4 to TRBJ2-7; D possibly corresponds to TRBD2 (5 bases). The CDR3 is 13 amino acids. V was shortened by 4 bases and J by 5 bases, with 13 bases between the two germline ends. Germline CDR1 reads SGHNT; CDR2 reads YYREEE (reference sequence). This chain's CDR3 is CASSPIPGNEQYF. DNA for the CDR3: TGTGCCAGCAGCCCCATTCCGGGGAACGAGCAGTACTTC.

The J gene is TRBJ2-2, the V gene TRBV5-1, with 11 bases that match TRBD2. The V and J ends lost 1 base and 3 bases, in that order; junction bases with no gene match: 8. The CDR3 is 18 residues long. From germline, CDR1 is SGHRS and CDR2 YFSETQ. The CDR3 DNA reads as TGCGCCAGCAGCTTGAGTTCTAGCGGGGGGTCGTACACCGGGGAGCTGTTTTTT. This codes for CASSLSSSGGSYTGELFF.

Details on this clone: Other DNA sequences from this sample encode an identical CDR3 as well. The V and J genes are TRBV7-6 and TRBJ2-7; 12 bases map to TRBD2. There are 15 residues in the CDR3. The V and J ends lost 1 base and 4 bases, in that order; junction bases with no gene match: 2. CDR1 and CDR2 (germline): SGHVS, FNYEAQ. The CDR3 here is CASSLGTSGTYEQYF. The CDR3 DNA is TGTGCCAGCAGCTTAGGGACTAGCGGGACTTACGAGCAGTACTTC.

The chain is built from TRBV7-8 and TRBJ2-7; 7 positions match TRBD2. Germline V CDR1 and CDR2: SGHVS, FQNEAQ. CDR3 length: 15 residues. The J segment lost 0 bases and the V segment lost 4 bases, leaving 6 bases of the junction unmatched. The CDR3 DNA sequence: TGTGCCAGCAGCTCACTAGCGTGGAGCTCCTACGAGCAGTACTTC. Amino acid sequence: CASSSLAWSSYEQYF.